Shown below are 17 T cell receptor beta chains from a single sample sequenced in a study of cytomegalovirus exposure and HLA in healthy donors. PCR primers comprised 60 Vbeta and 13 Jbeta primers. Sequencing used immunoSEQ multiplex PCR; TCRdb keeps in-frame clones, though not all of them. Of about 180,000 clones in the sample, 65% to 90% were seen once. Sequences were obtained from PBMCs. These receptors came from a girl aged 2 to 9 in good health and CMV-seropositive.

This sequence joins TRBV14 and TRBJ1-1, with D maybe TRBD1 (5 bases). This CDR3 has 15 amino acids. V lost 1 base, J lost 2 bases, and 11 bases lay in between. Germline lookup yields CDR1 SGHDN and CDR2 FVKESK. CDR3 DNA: TGTGCCAGCAGCCAAGTATTCCAGGGTAACACTGAAGCTTTCTTT. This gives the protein CASSQVFQGNTEAFF.

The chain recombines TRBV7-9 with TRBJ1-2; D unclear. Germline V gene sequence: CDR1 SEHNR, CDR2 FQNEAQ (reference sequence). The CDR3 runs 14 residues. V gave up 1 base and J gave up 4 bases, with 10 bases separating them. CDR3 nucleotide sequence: TGTGCCAGCAGCTTAGGTGGTCGGGTCTATGGCTACACCTTC. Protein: CASSLGGRVYGYTF.

CDR3 in amino acids: CASSLVLAGPEDNEQFF. As DNA, the CDR3 is TGTGCCAGCAGCTTAGTATTAGCGGGTCCAGAGGACAATGAGCAGTTCTTC. V is TRBV7-2 and J is TRBJ2-1; 7 bases line up with TRBD2. Losses at the gene ends were 1 base for V and 5 bases for J; bases not matched to a gene: 11. The germline V gene has CDR1 SGHTA and CDR2 FQGNSA. The CDR3 consists of 17 residues.

The CDR3 is CAWSPFPTGPLNTEAFF. CDR3 sequence (DNA): TGTGCCTGGAGTCCGTTCCCGACAGGGCCCTTGAACACTGAAGCTTTCTTT. The rearrangement uses TRBV30 and TRBJ1-1; TRBD1 aligns across 7 bases. V was pared by 2 bases and J by 0 bases, with 12 bases of the junction left unmatched. The CDR3 loop spans 17 amino acids. Germline V gene lookup returns CDR1 GTSNPN and CDR2 SVGIG (reference sequence).

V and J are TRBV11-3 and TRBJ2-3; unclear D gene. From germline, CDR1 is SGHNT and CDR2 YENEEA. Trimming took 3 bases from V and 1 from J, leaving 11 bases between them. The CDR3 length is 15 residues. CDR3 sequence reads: CASSFEFSGTDTQYF. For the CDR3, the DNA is TGTGCCAGCAGCTTTGAGTTCTCGGGCACAGATACGCAGTATTTT.

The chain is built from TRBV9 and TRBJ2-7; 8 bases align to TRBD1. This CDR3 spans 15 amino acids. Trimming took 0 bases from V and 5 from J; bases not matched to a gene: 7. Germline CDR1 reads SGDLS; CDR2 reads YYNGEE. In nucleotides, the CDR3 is TGTGCCAGCAGCGTAGTGGACAGGGCGGTCGACGAGCAGTACTTC. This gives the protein CASSVVDRAVDEQYF.

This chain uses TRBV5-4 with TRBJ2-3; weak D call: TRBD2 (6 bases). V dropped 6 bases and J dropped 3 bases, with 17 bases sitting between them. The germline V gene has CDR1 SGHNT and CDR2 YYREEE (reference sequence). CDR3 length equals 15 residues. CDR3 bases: TGTGCCAGCACCCCATGGGGGGTAGGAACAGATACGCAGTATTTT. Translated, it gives CASTPWGVGTDTQYF.

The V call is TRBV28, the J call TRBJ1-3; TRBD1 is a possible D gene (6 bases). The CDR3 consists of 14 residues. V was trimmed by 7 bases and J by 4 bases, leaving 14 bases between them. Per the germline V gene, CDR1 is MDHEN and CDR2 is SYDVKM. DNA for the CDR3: TGTGCCAGCACATCCCAGGGGACCGGAAACACCATATATTTT. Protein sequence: CASTSQGTGNTIYF.

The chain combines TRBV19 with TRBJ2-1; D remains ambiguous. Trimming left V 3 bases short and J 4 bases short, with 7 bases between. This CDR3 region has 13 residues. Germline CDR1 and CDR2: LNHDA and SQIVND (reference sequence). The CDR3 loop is CASSMGKYNEQFF. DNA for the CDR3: TGTGCCAGTAGTATGGGCAAGTACAATGAGCAGTTCTTC.

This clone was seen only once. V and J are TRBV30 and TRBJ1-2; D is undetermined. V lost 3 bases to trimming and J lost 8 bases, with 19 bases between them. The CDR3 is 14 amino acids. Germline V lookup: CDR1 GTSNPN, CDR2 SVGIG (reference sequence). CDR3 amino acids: CAWSGRLRQAGYTF. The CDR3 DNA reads TGTGCCTGGAGCGGCCGATTGCGTCAAGCGGGCTACACCTTC.

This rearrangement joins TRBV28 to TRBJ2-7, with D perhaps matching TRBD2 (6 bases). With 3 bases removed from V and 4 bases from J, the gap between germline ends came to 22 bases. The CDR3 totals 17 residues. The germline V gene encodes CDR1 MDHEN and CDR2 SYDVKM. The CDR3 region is CASSFPPRYSGVYEQYF. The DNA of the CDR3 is TGTGCCAGCAGTTTTCCCCCGCGATATAGCGGAGTGTACGAGCAGTACTTC.

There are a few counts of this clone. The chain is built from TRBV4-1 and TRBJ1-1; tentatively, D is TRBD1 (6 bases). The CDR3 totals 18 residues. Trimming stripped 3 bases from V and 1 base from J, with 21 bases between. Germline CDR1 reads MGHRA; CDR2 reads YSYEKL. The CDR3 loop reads CASSHPKGGGSKNTEAFF. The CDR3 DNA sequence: TGCGCCAGCAGCCATCCAAAGGGGGGGGGTTCGAAGAACACTGAAGCTTTCTTT.

This chain's CDR3 is CASEMRGLAGRTDTQYF. CDR3 in DNA: TGTGCCTCCGAAATGAGGGGACTAGCGGGGCGGACAGATACGCAGTATTTT. The chain uses TRBV30 and TRBJ2-3, with 13 bases lining up with TRBD2. CDR3 length: 17 residues. Losses at the gene ends were 7 bases for V and 3 bases for J; bases not matched to a gene: 13. From germline, CDR1 is GTSNPN and CDR2 SVGIG (reference sequence). Based on the CDR3 plus reference TRBV30 and TRBJ2-3, the full variable domain is SQTIHQWPATLVQPVGSPLSLECTVEGTSNPNLYWYRQAAGRGLQLLFYSVGIGQISSEVPQNLSASRPQDRQFILSSKKLLLSDSGFYLCASEMRGLAGRTDTQYFGPGTRLTVL.

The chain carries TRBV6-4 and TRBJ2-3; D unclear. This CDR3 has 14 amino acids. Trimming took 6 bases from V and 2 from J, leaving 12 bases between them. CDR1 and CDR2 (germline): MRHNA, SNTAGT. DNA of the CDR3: TGTGCCAGCAGCCCGTCCGTTTCCACAGATACGCAGTATTTT. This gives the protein CASSPSVSTDTQYF.

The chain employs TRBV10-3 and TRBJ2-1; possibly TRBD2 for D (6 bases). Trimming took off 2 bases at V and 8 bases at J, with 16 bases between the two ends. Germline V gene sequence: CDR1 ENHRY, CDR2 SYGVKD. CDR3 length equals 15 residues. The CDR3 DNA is TGTGCCATCAGTGAGCGGCTAGCGAGGAGGGATGAGCAGTTCTTC. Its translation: CAISERLARRDEQFF.

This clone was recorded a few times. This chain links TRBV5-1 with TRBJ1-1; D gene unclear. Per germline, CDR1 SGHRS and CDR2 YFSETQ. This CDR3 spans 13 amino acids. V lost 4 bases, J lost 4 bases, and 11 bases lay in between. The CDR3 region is CASSLGSATEAFF. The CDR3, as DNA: TGCGCCAGCAGCCTGGGGAGTGCCACTGAAGCTTTCTTT.

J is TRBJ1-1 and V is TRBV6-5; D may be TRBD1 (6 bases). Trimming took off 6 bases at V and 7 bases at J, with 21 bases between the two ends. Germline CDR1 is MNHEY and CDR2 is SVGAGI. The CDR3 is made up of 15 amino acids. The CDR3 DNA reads TGTGCCAGCAGCCTCTCCGTGTCAGGGGAGTGTGAAGCTTTCTTT. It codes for CASSLSVSGECEAFF.